One sample yielded the 17 T cell receptor beta chains listed below, sequenced in a study of T cell responses to AZD1222 COVID-19 vaccine. Assay: immunoSEQ multiplex PCR; the TCRdb copy retains only in-frame clones and omits some. Among about 150,000 clones listed, 70% to 90% were seen once. The specimen comprised peripheral blood, sampled on day 0 of MenACWY control vaccination. All receptors come from an adult in good health.

This clone was observed a handful of times. The chain couples TRBV19 to TRBJ2-1, with 7 nucleotides matching TRBD2. CDR3 length equals 15 residues. Germline assignment: CDR1 LNHDA and CDR2 SQIVND (reference sequence). V was pared by 1 base and J by 10 bases, with 10 bases of the junction left unmatched. This CDR3 is CASSIAGREGTEQFF. The CDR3 DNA is TGTGCCAGTAGTATAGCTGGCAGGGAGGGAACAGAGCAGTTCTTC. Using reference TRBV19 and TRBJ2-1 for the parts outside the CDR3, the full variable domain is DGGITQSPKYLFRKEGQNVTLSCEQNLNHDAMYWYRQDPGQGLRLIYYSQIVNDFQKGDIAEGYSVSREKKESFPLTVTSAQKNPTAFYLCASSIAGREGTEQFFGPGTRLTVL.

The rearrangement uses TRBV28 and TRBJ1-1; 7 nucleotides match TRBD1. The V segment lost 4 bases and the J segment 3 bases; nucleotides outside the gene matches: 8. This CDR3 comprises 15 residues. CDR1 and CDR2 (germline): MDHEN, SYDVKM. CDR3 DNA: TGTGCCAGCAGTTCGCCCACTGACAGGGACACTGAAGCTTTCTTT. As protein: CASSSPTDRDTEAFF.

The rearrangement links TRBV3-1 (or the pseudogene TRBV3-2) to TRBJ2-6; D unclear. Germline CDR1 LGHDT, CDR2 YNNKEL (reference sequence). V gave up 2 bases and J gave up 12 bases, with 11 bases separating them. The CDR3 extends over 13 amino acids. This CDR3 is CASSQSRLSVLTF. CDR3 coding DNA: TGTGCCAGCAGCCAATCACGGCTTAGCGTCCTGACTTTC.

In its sample, this clone was seen once. In nucleotides, the CDR3 is TGTGCCAGCACCCTTGACGCAGGAGTAGCCAAAAACATTCAGTACTTC. Translated, it gives CASTLDAGVAKNIQYF. J is TRBJ2-4 and V is TRBV5-6; D remains unclear. Germline lookup yields CDR1 SGHDT and CDR2 YYEEEE. V lost 6 bases, J lost 0 bases, and 16 bases lay in between. The CDR3 runs 16 residues.

As concerns this clone: Distinct nucleotide sequences in the sample also encode this CDR3. The gene calls are TRBV7-2 and TRBJ1-1; 7 nucleotides line up with TRBD1. There are 15 residues in the CDR3. Germline values: CDR1 SGHTA, CDR2 FQGNSA. V gave up 5 bases and J gave up 0 bases; unmatched junction bases: 6. CDR3 amino acids: CASSPYRGMNTEAFF. In DNA form, the CDR3 reads TGTGCCAGCAGCCCATACAGGGGAATGAACACTGAAGCTTTCTTT.

CDR3 DNA: TGCGCCAGCAGCTTACAACCTTCGGGGGCTGAAGCTTTCTTT. Protein sequence: CASSLQPSGAEAFF. The chain combines TRBV5-1 with TRBJ1-1, with D possibly TRBD1 on 5 matching bases. Trimming removed 2 bases from V and 6 bases from J, with 14 bases in between. Germline lookup yields CDR1 SGHRS and CDR2 YFSETQ. CDR3 size: 14 residues.

The chain couples TRBV28 to TRBJ2-3, with TRBD1 identical over 8 bases. The germline gives CDR1 MDHEN, CDR2 SYDVKM. The CDR3 loop spans 14 amino acids. The ends lost 6 bases at V and 2 bases at J; junction bases unmatched: 4. CDR3 DNA: TGTGCCAGCAGGGTGACAGGGGCCACAGATACGCAGTATTTT. Encoded protein: CASRVTGATDTQYF.

The rearrangement uses TRBV5-4 and TRBJ1-1; the D gene is possibly TRBD1 (6 bases). With 4 bases removed from V and 2 bases from J, the gap between germline ends came to 15 bases. The CDR3 length is 15 residues. Germline V gene sequence: CDR1 SGHNT, CDR2 YYREEE (reference sequence). The CDR3 reads CASSRIQGPNTEAFF. The CDR3 DNA follows: TGTGCCAGCAGCCGAATACAGGGCCCTAACACTGAAGCTTTCTTT.

The chain employs TRBV12-3 or TRBV12-4 and TRBJ1-2, with D uncertain. V lost 2 bases and J 6 bases, leaving 7 bases between the germline ends. This CDR3 has 12 amino acids. CDR3 bases: TGTGCCAGCAGTTTAATGCTGAATGGCTACACCTTC. Translating gives CASSLMLNGYTF.

The chain couples TRBV24-1 to TRBJ1-2; 8 nucleotides match TRBD1. Germline V gives CDR1 KGHDR, CDR2 SFDVKD. J lost 6 bases, V lost 5 bases, and 7 bases had no gene match. CDR3 length: 14 amino acids. The CDR3 DNA sequence: TGTGCCACCAGTGCCCCGACAGGGGCCGATGGCTACACCTTC. Translation: CATSAPTGADGYTF.

CDR3 in amino acids: CASSSSGGAYEQYF. CDR3 in DNA: TGTGCCAGCTCGTCTTCAGGGGGGGCGTACGAGCAGTACTTC. The chain links TRBV18 to TRBJ2-7; D may be TRBD1 or TRBD2 (7 bases each). The germline CDR1 and CDR2 sequences are KGHSH and LQKENI. V was trimmed by 6 bases and J by 4 bases, leaving 16 bases between them. The CDR3 has 14 amino acids.

The V gene is TRBV19, the J gene TRBJ1-2; the match to TRBD1 covers 8 bases. Trimming removed 5 bases from V and 0 bases from J; junction bases left unmatched: 5. The germline gives CDR1 LNHDA, CDR2 SQIVND (reference sequence). CDR3 length: 15 residues. CDR3 amino acids: CASSPGQATNYGYTF. Here the CDR3 DNA reads TGTGCCAGTAGTCCGGGACAGGCTACTAACTATGGCTACACCTTC.

The CDR3 DNA reads TGCGCCAGCAGCTGGCAACAAAACACGGGAGGGGAGTTCTTC. This translates into CASSWQQNTGGEFF. The V and J genes are TRBV5-1 and TRBJ2-1; TRBD2 matches 8 bases. The CDR3 loop spans 14 amino acids. Germline lookup yields CDR1 SGHRS and CDR2 YFSETQ. After removal of 3 bases from V and 14 bases from J, the junction contained 13 bases not matched to a gene.

This chain links TRBV5-6 with TRBJ2-1, with 8 positions matching TRBD1. The ends lost 4 bases at V and 1 base at J; junction bases unmatched: 4. Looked up from germline, CDR1 is SGHDT and CDR2 is YYEEEE. The CDR3 is made up of 15 amino acids. CDR3 coding DNA: TGTGCCAGCAGCCCCGACAGGGGTTCCTACAATGAGCAGTTCTTC. Translating gives CASSPDRGSYNEQFF.

The rearrangement uses TRBV24-1 and TRBJ2-6; D ambiguous. The V gene's germline CDR1 is KGHDR and CDR2 SFDVKD. The CDR3 is made up of 16 amino acids. V gave up 3 bases and J gave up 1 base, with 9 bases separating them. CDR3 nucleotide sequence: TGTGCCACCAGTGATCGCGGTGGGTCTGGGGCCAACGTCCTGACTTTC. Translating gives CATSDRGGSGANVLTF.

V usage is TRBV5-1 and J usage is TRBJ2-5; D might be TRBD1 or TRBD2, each matching 5 bases. V was clipped by 3 bases and J by 1 base, with 13 bases between them. This CDR3 comprises 15 residues. The germline V gene encodes CDR1 SGHRS and CDR2 YFSETQ. This CDR3 is CASSYELGTQETQYF. CDR3 bases: TGCGCCAGCAGCTACGAGCTCGGGACCCAAGAGACCCAGTACTTC.

The gene calls are TRBV9 and TRBJ1-5; TRBD1 might be the D (5 bases). Trimming shortened V by 1 base and J by 8 bases, and 22 bases separated the two germline ends. This CDR3 is built from 17 residues. Germline CDR1 is SGDLS and CDR2 is YYNGEE. CDR3 DNA: TGTGCCAGCAGCGTAAAGATGGGGGGACCGAAGATCGAGCCCCAGCATTTT. Its translation is CASSVKMGGPKIEPQHF.